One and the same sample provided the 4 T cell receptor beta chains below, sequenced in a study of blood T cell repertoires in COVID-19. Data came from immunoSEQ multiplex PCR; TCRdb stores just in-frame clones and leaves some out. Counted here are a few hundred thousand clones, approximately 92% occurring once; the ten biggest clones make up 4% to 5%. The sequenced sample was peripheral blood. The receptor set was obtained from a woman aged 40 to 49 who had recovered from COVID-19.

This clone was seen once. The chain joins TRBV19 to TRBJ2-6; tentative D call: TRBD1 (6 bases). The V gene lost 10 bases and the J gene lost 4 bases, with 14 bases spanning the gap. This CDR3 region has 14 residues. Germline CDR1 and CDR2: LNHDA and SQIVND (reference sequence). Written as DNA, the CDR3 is TGTGCCACGGACAGTACCTCAGGGGCCAACGTCCTGACTTTC. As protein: CATDSTSGANVLTF. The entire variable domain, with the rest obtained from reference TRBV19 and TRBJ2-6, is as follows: DGGITQSPKYLFRKEGQNVTLSCEQNLNHDAMYWYRQDPGQGLRLIYYSQIVNDFQKGDIAEGYSVSREKKESFPLTVTSAQKNPTAFYLCATDSTSGANVLTFGAGSRLTVL.

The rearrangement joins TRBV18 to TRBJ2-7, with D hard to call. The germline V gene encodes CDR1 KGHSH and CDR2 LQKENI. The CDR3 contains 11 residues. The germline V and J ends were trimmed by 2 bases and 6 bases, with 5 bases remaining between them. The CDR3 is CASSPGSEQYF. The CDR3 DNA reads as TGTGCCAGCTCACCAGGTAGCGAGCAGTACTTC. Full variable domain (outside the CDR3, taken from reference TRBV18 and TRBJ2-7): NAGVMQNPRHLVRRRGQEARLRCSPMKGHSHVYWYRQLPEEGLKFMVYLQKENIIDESGMPKERFSAEFPKEGPSILRIQQVVRGDSAAYFCASSPGSEQYFGPGTRLTVT.

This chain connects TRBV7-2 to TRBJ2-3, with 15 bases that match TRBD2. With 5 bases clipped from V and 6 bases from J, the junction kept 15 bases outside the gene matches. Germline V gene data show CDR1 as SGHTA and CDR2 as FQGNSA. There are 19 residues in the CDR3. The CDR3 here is CASSVRDRTSGRAYDTQYF. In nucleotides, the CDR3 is TGTGCCAGCAGCGTCCGGGACAGGACTAGCGGGAGGGCTTATGATACGCAGTATTTT.

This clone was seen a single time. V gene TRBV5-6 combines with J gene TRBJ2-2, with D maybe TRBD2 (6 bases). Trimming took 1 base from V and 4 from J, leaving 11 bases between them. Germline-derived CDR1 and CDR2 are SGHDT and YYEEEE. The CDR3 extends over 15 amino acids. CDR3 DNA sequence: TGTGCCAGCAGCTTGCCGGGGGAAGTCACCGGGGAGCTGTTTTTT. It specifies CASSLPGEVTGELFF.